The present T cell receptor (beta chain) was sequenced within a study of blood T cell repertoires in COVID-19. In the source study's methods: Quantification of nucleated cells was approximated via reference gene primer amplification. Only in-frame clones appear in the TCRdb table, and some are missing; sequencing was by immunoSEQ multiplex PCR. Clone size and the V and J calls come from that table; the DNA yielded D and trimming. In the table there are about 200,000 clones, approximately 91% of which are singletons. The clonotype originates from a woman between 40 and 55 years old who had recovered from COVID-19. Specimen: peripheral blood.

CDR3 sequence reads: CASSLASDRGPYEQYF. The DNA for the CDR3 is TGCGCCAGCAGCTTGGCTTCGGACAGGGGTCCATACGAGCAGTACTTC. V is TRBV5-1 and J is TRBJ2-7, with 9 bases fitting TRBD1. J was trimmed by 4 bases and V by 0 bases; bases with no gene match: 8. The CDR3 contains 16 residues. CDR1 and CDR2 (germline): SGHRS, YFSETQ.